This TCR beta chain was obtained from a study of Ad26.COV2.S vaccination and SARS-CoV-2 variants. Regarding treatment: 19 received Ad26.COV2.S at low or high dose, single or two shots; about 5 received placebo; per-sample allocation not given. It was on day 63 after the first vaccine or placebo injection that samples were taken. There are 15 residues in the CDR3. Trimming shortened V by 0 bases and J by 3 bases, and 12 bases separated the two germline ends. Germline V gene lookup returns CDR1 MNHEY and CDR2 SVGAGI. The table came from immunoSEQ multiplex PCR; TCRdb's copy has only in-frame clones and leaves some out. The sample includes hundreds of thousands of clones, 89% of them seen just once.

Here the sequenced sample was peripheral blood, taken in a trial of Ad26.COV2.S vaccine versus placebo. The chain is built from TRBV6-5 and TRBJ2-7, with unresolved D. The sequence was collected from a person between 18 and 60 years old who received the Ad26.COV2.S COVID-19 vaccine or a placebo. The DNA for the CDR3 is TGTGCCAGCAGTTACTCTTGGCTGCGGAACTACGAGCAGTACTTC. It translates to CASSYSWLRNYEQYF.